This T cell receptor (beta chain) came from a study of shared clonotypes between healthy human individuals. Germline CDR1 and CDR2: SGHAT and FQNNGV. This CDR3 region has 17 residues. V was clipped by 2 bases and J by 8 bases, with 22 bases between them. Produced via immunoSEQ multiplex PCR; TCRdb's table is partial and in-frame only. Of about 2.3 million clones in the sample, 85% to 95% are singletons; the top ten hold roughly 0.34%. Material: naive CD4+ T cells from PBMCs. Subset defined: CD45RA+ positively selected. The chain couples TRBV11-2 to TRBJ2-1; D remains unclear. This clonotype originated in a man between 18 and 29 years old in good health. Some clones in this sample may be carry-over from other donors' samples. The CDR3 DNA reads TGTGCCAGCAGCTTATCCCCGACCGTCCCCTCGGGTGATGAGCAGTTCTTC. Its protein is CASSLSPTVPSGDEQFF.